The 16 T cell receptor beta chains presented below share a single source sample, sequenced in a study of T-cell reconstitution after alpha-beta-depleted transplantation in children. The library targeted TCRbeta and was prepared with unique molecular identifiers. Each CDR3 protein gets one entry after TCRdb re-called the PCR reads with MiXCR. The sample shows a few hundred thousand distinct CDR3 sequences, roughly a tenth of them seen only once. Sequences were derived from PBMCs, sampled before TCRalphabeta/CD19-depleted stem cell transplant. These receptor sequences come from a boy under three years old with acute myeloid leukemia, due to receive a stem cell transplant.

This clonotype was seen at least ten times. The V and J genes are TRBV18 and TRBJ2-5; 9 bases line up with TRBD2. This CDR3 spans 16 amino acids. Germline CDR1 and CDR2: KGHSH and LQKENI. V lost 3 bases to trimming and J lost 2 bases; unmatched junction nucleotides: 7. In nucleotides, the CDR3 is TGTGCCAGCTCACCTGTTGGGCTAGCGGGGCAAGAGACCCAGTACTTC. Protein: CASSPVGLAGQETQYF. Full variable domain (rest looked up from reference TRBV18 and TRBJ2-5): NAGVMQNPRHLVRRRGQEARLRCSPMKGHSHVYWYRQLPEEGLKFMVYLQKENIIDESGMPKERFSAEFPKEGPSILRIQQVVRGDSAAYFCASSPVGLAGQETQYFGPGTRLLVL.

The chain employs TRBV5-6 and TRBJ1-1; no definite D call. CDR3 length: 12 residues. Between the trimmed V and J ends, which lost 7 bases and 1 base, there was a span of 8 bases. Per the germline V gene, CDR1 is SGHDT and CDR2 is YYEEEE. The CDR3 DNA is TGTGCCAGCCTGGACTCGAACACTGAAGCTTTCTTT. Translated: CASLDSNTEAFF.

This clonotype has a count of ten or more. This chain links TRBV11-2 with TRBJ1-4; maybe TRBD1 (5 bases). This CDR3 region has 15 residues. Deletions cut 3 bases from V and 2 bases from J, with 10 bases between. Germline V CDR1 and CDR2: SGHAT, FQNNGV. The CDR3 reads CASSFEGSTNEKLFF. Here the CDR3 DNA reads TGTGCCAGCAGCTTCGAGGGGAGCACTAATGAAAAACTGTTTTTT. Supplemented by reference TRBV11-2 and TRBJ1-4, the full variable domain reads EAGVAQSPRYKIIEKRQSVAFWCNPISGHATLYWYQQILGQGPKLLIQFQNNGVVDDSQLPKDRFSAERLKGVDSTLKIQPAKLEDSAVYLCASSFEGSTNEKLFFGSGTQLSVL.

This clonotype was counted many times. CDR3 residues: CASSQLGERGRIEQFF. DNA of the CDR3: TGTGCCAGCAGCCAACTGGGGGAGAGGGGGAGAATTGAGCAGTTCTTC. V gene TRBV3-1 combines with J gene TRBJ2-1; a weak D match, TRBD1 (6 bases). The V gene's germline CDR1 is LGHDT and CDR2 YNNKEL (reference sequence). The CDR3 contains 16 residues. With 2 bases removed from V and 9 bases from J, the gap between germline ends came to 20 bases.

Concerning this clonotype: A much bigger clone sits one base away, suggesting this may be a read error. The rearrangement uses TRBV12-3 or TRBV12-4 and TRBJ2-2, with D perhaps assigned TRBD1 or TRBD2 (5 bases each). There are 18 residues in the CDR3. The CDR3 spells CASCLGDRFRTREGELFF. The CDR3 DNA is TGTGCCAGCTGTTTAGGGGATAGATTCCGGACTCGTGAAGGGGAGCTGTTTTTT.

This clonotype was recorded a few times. V gene TRBV20-1 combines with J gene TRBJ2-2; 8 bases align to TRBD1. The J segment lost 0 bases and the V segment lost 5 bases, leaving 5 bases of the junction unmatched. The CDR3 is made up of 15 amino acids. Germline assignment: CDR1 DFQATT and CDR2 SNEGSKA (reference sequence). CDR3 DNA: TGCAGTGCTCGTGACAGGGGCCCGAACACCGGGGAGCTGTTTTTT. Amino acids: CSARDRGPNTGELFF.

On this clonotype: This may arise from a read error, as a much more abundant clone is one base away. The CDR3 DNA reads as TGTGCCAGCACCACTTGGGGAGAGCAGTTCTTC. As protein: CASTTWGEQFF. The V and J genes are TRBV25-1 and TRBJ2-1; D unresolved. This CDR3 has 11 residues. Trimming removed 7 bases from V and 10 bases from J, with 11 bases in between. Germline values: CDR1 MGHDK, CDR2 SYGVNS.

The CDR3 sequence is CASSFMGRNTGELFF. The DNA of the CDR3 is TGTGCCAGCAGTTTTATGGGCAGAAACACCGGGGAGCTGTTTTTT. The chain couples TRBV12-3 or TRBV12-4 to TRBJ2-2; D not certain. V lost 3 bases and J 2 bases, leaving 10 bases between the germline ends. The CDR3 is made up of 15 amino acids.

The V gene is TRBV20-1, the J gene TRBJ2-3; D gene uncertain. V lost 2 bases and J lost 3, with 9 bases in between. CDR1 and CDR2 from the germline V gene are DFQATT and SNEGSKA (reference sequence). The CDR3 is 13 amino acids. The CDR3 DNA sequence: TGCAGTGCTAGACCGGGTGGGACAGATACGCAGTATTTT. It yields the protein CSARPGGTDTQYF.

This clonotype came up many times. The V and J genes are TRBV5-1 and TRBJ2-7; TRBD2 agrees at 7 bases. Germline CDR1 and CDR2: SGHRS and YFSETQ. This CDR3 region has 14 residues. V dropped 3 bases and J dropped 6; count of bases not matched to a gene: 9. In nucleotides, the CDR3 is TGCGCCAGCAGCTCGGGGGGAGGAGGCTTCGAGCAGTACTTC. Its translation: CASSSGGGGFEQYF.

This rearrangement joins TRBV7-2 to TRBJ1-6; D not resolved. The CDR3 is 12 amino acids. Trimming took 8 bases from V and 7 from J, leaving 9 bases between them. CDR1 is SGHTA, CDR2 FQGNSA, per germline. CDR3 loop: CASRLVNSPLHF. The CDR3 DNA sequence: TGTGCCAGCCGACTGGTAAATTCACCCCTCCACTTT.

The J gene is TRBJ2-5, the V gene TRBV29-1; the D is unclear. The CDR3 length is 15 residues. CDR1 is SQVTM, CDR2 ANQGSEA, per germline. With 6 bases removed from V and 2 bases from J, the gap between germline ends came to 19 bases. In nucleotides, the CDR3 is TGCAGCGTCATCTCCAGACGGAGCCATCAAGAGACCCAGTACTTC. Translating it yields CSVISRRSHQETQYF. Based on the CDR3 plus reference TRBV29-1 and TRBJ2-5, the full variable domain is SAVISQKPSRDICQRGTSLTIQCQVDSQVTMMFWYRQQPGQSLTLIATANQGSEATYESGFVIDKFPISRPNLTFSTLTVSNMSPEDSSIYLCSVISRRSHQETQYFGPGTRLLVL.

This clonotype was seen a few times. The chain is built from TRBV12-3 or TRBV12-4 and TRBJ2-7, with no clear D. Trimming pared 5 bases from V and 7 bases from J, leaving 18 bases between. CDR3 length equals 14 residues. As DNA, the CDR3 is TGTGCCAGCAGTCCCCTCCTCCCGGACGGTGAGCAGTACTTC. Translated, it gives CASSPLLPDGEQYF.

In its sample, this clonotype was seen many times. The V and J genes are TRBV7-8 and TRBJ2-3; 10 nucleotides line up with TRBD2. CDR1 is SGHVS and CDR2 is FQNEAQ in the germline V gene. V gave up 3 bases and J gave up 4 bases; unmatched junction bases: 4. The CDR3 is 15 amino acids. The CDR3 DNA sequence: TGTGCCAGCAGCTTGAAGCGGGGGGGGGCAGATACGCAGTATTTT. Protein product: CASSLKRGGADTQYF.

This clonotype was seen at least ten times. This sequence joins TRBV4-1 and TRBJ2-3; D might be TRBD1 (6 bases). V was shortened by 1 base and J by 6 bases, with 20 bases between the two germline ends. Germline CDR1 is MGHRA and CDR2 is YSYEKL. The CDR3 extends over 17 amino acids. DNA of the CDR3: TGCGCCAGCAGCCAAGGGGGACGTCTGGGGGCACATGATACGCAGTATTTT. This gives the protein CASSQGGRLGAHDTQYF.

This clonotype was recorded at least ten times. The rearrangement joins TRBV11-1 to TRBJ2-1; 13 bases line up with TRBD2. Looked up from germline, CDR1 is SGHAT and CDR2 is FQDESV (reference sequence). The trim removed 5 bases at V and 3 bases at J, leaving 10 bases unmatched. This CDR3 spans 18 amino acids. DNA of the CDR3: TGTGCCAGCAGCAAACTAGCGGGGGGGCCCCTTTTCTACAATGAGCAGTTCTTC. Its protein is CASSKLAGGPLFYNEQFF.